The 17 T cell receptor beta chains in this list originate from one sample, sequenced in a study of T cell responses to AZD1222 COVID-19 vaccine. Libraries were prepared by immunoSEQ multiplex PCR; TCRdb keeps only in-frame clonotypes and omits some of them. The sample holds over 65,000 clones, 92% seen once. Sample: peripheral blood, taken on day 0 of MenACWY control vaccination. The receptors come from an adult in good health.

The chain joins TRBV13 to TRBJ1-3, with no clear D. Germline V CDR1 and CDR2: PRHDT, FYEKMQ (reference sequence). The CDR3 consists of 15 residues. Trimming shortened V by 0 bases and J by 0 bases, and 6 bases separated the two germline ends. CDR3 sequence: CASSLGHLSGNTIYF. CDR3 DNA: TGTGCCAGCAGCTTAGGCCACCTCTCTGGAAACACCATATATTTT.

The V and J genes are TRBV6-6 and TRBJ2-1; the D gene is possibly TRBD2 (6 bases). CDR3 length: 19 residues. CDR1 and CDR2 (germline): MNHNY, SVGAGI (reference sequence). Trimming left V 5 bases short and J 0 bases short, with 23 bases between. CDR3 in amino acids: CASSPVPPVGGGSYNEQFF. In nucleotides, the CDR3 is TGTGCCAGCAGTCCAGTGCCGCCCGTCGGGGGTGGCTCCTACAATGAGCAGTTCTTC.

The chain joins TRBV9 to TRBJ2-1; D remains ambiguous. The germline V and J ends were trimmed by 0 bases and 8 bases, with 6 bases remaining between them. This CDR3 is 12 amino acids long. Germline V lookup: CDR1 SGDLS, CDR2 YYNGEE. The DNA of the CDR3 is TGTGCCAGCAGCGTAGTAGCACATGAGCAGTTCTTC. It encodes CASSVVAHEQFF.

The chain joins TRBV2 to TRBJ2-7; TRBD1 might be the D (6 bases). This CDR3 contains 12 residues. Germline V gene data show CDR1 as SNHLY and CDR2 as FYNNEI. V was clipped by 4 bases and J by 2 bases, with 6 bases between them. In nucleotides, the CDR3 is TGTGCCAGCAGTGGGACAGCCTACGAGCAGTACTTC. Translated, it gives CASSGTAYEQYF.

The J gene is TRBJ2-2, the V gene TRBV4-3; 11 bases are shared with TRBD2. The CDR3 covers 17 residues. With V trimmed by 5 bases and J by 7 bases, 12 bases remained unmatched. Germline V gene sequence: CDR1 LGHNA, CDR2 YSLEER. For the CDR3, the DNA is TGCGCCAGCAGCTCCACTAGCGGGAGACCTTTAATCGGGGAGCTGTTTTTT. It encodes CASSSTSGRPLIGELFF.

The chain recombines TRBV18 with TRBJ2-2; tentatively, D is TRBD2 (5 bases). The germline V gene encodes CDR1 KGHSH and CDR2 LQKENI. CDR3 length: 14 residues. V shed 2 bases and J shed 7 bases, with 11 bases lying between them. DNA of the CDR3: TGTGCCAGCTCACCATCCCCGGGGAGCGGGGAGCTGTTTTTT. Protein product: CASSPSPGSGELFF.

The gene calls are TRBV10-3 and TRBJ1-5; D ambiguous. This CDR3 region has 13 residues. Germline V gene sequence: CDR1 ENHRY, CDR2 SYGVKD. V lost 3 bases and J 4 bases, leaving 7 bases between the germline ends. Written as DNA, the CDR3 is TGTGCCATCAGTGATTCGGTGAATCAGCCCCAGCATTTT. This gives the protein CAISDSVNQPQHF.

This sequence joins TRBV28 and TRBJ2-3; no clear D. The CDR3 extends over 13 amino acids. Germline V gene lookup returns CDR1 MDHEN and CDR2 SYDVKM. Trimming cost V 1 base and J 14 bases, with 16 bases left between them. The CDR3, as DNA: TGTGCCAGCAGTTTATCGGCGCGGAGAGTCTCGTATTTT. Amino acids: CASSLSARRVSYF.

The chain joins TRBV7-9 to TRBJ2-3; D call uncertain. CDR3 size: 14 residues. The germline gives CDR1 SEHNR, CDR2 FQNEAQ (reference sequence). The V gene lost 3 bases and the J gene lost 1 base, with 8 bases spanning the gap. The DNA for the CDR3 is TGTGCCAGCAGCTTCCTCAGCGGCACAGATACGCAGTATTTT. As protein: CASSFLSGTDTQYF.

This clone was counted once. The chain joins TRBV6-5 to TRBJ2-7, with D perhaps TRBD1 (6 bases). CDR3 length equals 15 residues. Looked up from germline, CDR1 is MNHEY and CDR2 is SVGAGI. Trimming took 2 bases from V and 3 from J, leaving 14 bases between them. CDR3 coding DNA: TGTGCCAGCAGTTACCTACCCTTAGGGGGCTACGAGCAGTACTTC. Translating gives CASSYLPLGGYEQYF.

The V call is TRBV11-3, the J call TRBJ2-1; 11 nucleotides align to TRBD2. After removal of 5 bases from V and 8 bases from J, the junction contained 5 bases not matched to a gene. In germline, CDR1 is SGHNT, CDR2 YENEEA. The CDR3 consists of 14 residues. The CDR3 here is CASSLTSGSHEQFF. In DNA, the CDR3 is TGTGCCAGCAGCCTAACTAGCGGGAGTCATGAGCAGTTCTTC.

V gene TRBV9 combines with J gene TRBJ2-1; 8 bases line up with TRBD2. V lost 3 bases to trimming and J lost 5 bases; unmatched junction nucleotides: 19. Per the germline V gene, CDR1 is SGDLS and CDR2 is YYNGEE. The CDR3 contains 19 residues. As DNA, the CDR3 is TGTGCCAGCAGCGCGAGGGGTAGCGGGACACCTCTTTGGCACAATGAGCAGTTCTTC. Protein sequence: CASSARGSGTPLWHNEQFF.

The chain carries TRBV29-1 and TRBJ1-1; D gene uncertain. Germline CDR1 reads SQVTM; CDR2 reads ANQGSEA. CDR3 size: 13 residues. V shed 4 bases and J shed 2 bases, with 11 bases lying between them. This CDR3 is CSVVGQPNTEAFF. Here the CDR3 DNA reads TGCAGCGTTGTGGGCCAGCCAAACACTGAAGCTTTCTTT.

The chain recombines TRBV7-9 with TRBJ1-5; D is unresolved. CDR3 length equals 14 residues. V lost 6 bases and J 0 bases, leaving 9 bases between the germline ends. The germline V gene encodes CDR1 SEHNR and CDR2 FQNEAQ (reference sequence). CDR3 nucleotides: TGTGCCAGCAGTTTGGAAACTAGCAATCAGCCCCAGCATTTT. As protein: CASSLETSNQPQHF.

The CDR3 nucleotides read TGCGCCAGCAGTGAACCAGAGGTAAGTAATGAAAAACTGTTTTTT. Protein: CASSEPEVSNEKLFF. The chain is built from TRBV10-1 and TRBJ1-4; D gene ambiguous. The ends were cut back, 3 bases at V and 4 bases at J, with 12 bases in the middle. This CDR3 region has 15 residues. Germline V lookup: CDR1 WNHNN, CDR2 SYGVQD (reference sequence).

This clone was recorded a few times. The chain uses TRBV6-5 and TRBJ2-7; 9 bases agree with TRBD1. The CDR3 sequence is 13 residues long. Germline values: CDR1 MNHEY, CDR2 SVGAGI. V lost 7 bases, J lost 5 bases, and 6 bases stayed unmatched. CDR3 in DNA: TGTGCCAGCAAAGGGACAGGGTACCACGAGCAGTACTTC. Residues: CASKGTGYHEQYF.

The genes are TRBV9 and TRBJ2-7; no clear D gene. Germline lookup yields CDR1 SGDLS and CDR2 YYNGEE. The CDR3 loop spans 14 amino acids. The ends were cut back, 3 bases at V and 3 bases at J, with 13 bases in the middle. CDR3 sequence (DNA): TGTGCCAGCAGCGCAGACCCCCGTGGCTACGAGCAGTACTTC. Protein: CASSADPRGYEQYF.